The TCR beta chain described here comes from a study of blood T cells in healthy people across ages. The CDR3 runs to 17 residues. Germline CDR1 reads SGHDN; CDR2 reads FVKESK. The germline V and J ends were trimmed by 1 base and 1 base, with 16 bases remaining between them. Primed by a sample-barcoded 5' primer and a J-beta primer mix, a second PCR proceeded for 7 to 11 cycles. TCRdb called the 5' RACE reads again in MiXCR, with one record for every CDR3 protein. This sample has over 1.5 million distinct CDR3 sequences, with roughly 49% found just once. This receptor was obtained from a woman aged 40 to 50 in good health. What was sequenced was blood. This rearrangement joins TRBV14 to TRBJ1-1, with TRBD1 as a possible D gene (5 bases). In DNA form, the CDR3 reads TGTGCCAGCAGCCAAGGGACTGTCTTTACAGGGAACACTGAAGCTTTCTTT. As protein: CASSQGTVFTGNTEAFF. Full variable domain (missing parts from reference TRBV14 and TRBJ1-1): EAGVTQFPSHSVIEKGQTVTLRCDPISGHDNLYWYRRVMGKEIKFLLHFVKESKQDESGMPNNRFLAERTGGTYSTLKVQPAELEDSGVYFCASSQGTVFTGNTEAFFGQGTRLTVV.